This TCR beta chain was sequenced for a study of Ad26.COV2.S vaccination and SARS-CoV-2 variants. Broader study findings: The breadth of spike-specific CD8+ and CD4+ T cell responses after vaccination was reportedly substantial. Comparable non-spike TCR breadth was observed in vaccine and placebo recipients.

Assay: immunoSEQ multiplex PCR; the TCRdb copy retains only in-frame clones and omits some. The table includes about 350,000 clones, just over 90% detected once. V shed 3 bases and J 2 bases; nucleotides not matched to a gene: 4. CDR3 size: 15 residues. The germline CDR1 and CDR2 sequences are MNHNS and SASEGT. In the case of this clone: Its antigen is not identified.

This material consisted of peripheral blood, taken after recovery from COVID-19. The chain links TRBV6-1 to TRBJ2-3; 8 nucleotides line up with TRBD1. The sequence came from a human donor who had recovered from COVID-19. The CDR3 loop is CASSDRTGLTDTQYF. CDR3 sequence (DNA): TGTGCCAGCAGTGACCGGACAGGGCTCACAGATACGCAGTATTTT.